The following is a T cell receptor (beta chain) sequence with its context. Its specificity is not known. Because the CDR3 is missing its conserved closing phenylalanine or tryptophan, this is likely a read error. The limits of the CDR3 on the DNA are not certain, so only TCRdb's listed CDR3 is given. The sample is drawn from a study of tumor-infiltrating lymphocytes in primary liver carcinoma. For the study at large: Patients of both sexes were 30 to 69 years old.

Making TCR beta cDNA involved approximately 530 ng total RNA and a constant-region primer. For TCR beta, libraries were produced by three nested multiplex PCR rounds using slightly modified ARM-PCR. TRBV1-TRBV30 forward primers paired with a C-beta reverse primer were used in the first two PCR rounds, which ran about 11 cycles each. TCRdb passed the multiplex PCR reads through MiXCR, listing each CDR3 protein once. The sample consists of approximately 45,000 distinct CDR3 sequences, roughly 80% of them appearing once. The CDR3 spans 13 amino acids, including both terminal residues. CDR1 and CDR2 (germline): SGHAT, FQNNGV. Broader study findings: Tumor-adjacent and tumor-blood pairs showed less overlap than tumor region pairs.

For each extraction, RNA and DNA were obtained together from around 20-30 mg of unsorted bulk tissue. The sequenced sample consisted of tumor-adjacent normal liver tissue. V usage is TRBV11-2 and J usage is TRBJ2-1; TRBD1, the D gene given by the table, was not confirmed from the DNA. This TCR came from a woman aged 25 to 39 with primary liver carcinoma and hepatitis B virus infection. The CDR3 sequence is CASSSQPGHGQFY.